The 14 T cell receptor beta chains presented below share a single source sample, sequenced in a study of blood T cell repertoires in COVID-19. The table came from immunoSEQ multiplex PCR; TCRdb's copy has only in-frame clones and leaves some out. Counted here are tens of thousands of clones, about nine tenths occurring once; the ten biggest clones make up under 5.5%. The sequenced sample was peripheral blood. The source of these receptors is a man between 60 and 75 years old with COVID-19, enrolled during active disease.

The CDR3 here is CATQRARPDSSYEQYF. As DNA, the CDR3 is TGCGCCACCCAGAGAGCCCGGCCGGACAGCTCCTACGAGCAGTACTTC. This chain joins TRBV10-2 and TRBJ2-7; possible D gene TRBD1, 6 bases. Trimming left V 10 bases short and J 0 bases short, with 22 bases between. CDR1 and CDR2 from the germline V gene are WSHSY and SAAADI. The CDR3 has 16 amino acids.

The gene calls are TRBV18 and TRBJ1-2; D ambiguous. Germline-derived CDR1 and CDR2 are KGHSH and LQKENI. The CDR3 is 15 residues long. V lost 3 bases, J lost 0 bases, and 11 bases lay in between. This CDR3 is CASSPGNGANYGYTF. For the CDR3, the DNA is TGTGCCAGCTCACCGGGAAACGGGGCTAACTATGGCTACACCTTC.

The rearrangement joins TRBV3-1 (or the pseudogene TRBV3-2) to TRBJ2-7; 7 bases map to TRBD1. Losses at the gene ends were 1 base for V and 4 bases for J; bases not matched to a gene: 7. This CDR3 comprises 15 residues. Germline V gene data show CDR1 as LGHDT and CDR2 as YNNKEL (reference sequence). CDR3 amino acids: CASSQVPGQSYEQYF. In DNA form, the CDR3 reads TGTGCCAGCAGCCAAGTACCGGGACAGTCATACGAGCAGTACTTC.

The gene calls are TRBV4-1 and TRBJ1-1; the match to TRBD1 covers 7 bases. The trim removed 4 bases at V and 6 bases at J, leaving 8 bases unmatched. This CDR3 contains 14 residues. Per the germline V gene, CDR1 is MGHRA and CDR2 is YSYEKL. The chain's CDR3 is CASSPQTGTAEAFF. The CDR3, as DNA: TGCGCCAGCAGCCCCCAGACAGGGACGGCTGAAGCTTTCTTT.

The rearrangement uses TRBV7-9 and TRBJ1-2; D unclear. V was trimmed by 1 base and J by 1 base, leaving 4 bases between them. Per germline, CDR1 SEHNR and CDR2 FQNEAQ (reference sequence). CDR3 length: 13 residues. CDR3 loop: CASSLGYNYGYTF. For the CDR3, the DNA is TGTGCCAGCAGCTTAGGTTATAACTATGGCTACACCTTC.

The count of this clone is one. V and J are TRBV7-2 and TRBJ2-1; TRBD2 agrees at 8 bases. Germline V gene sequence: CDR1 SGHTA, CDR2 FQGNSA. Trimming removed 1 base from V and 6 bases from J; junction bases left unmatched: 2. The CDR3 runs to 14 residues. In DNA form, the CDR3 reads TGTGCCAGCAGCTTAGTAGCGGGAAGCAATGAGCAGTTCTTC. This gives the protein CASSLVAGSNEQFF.

In DNA, the CDR3 is TGTGCCACCCAACGACAGGCTAGTCAGCCCCAGCATTTT. It codes for CATQRQASQPQHF. The chain combines TRBV10-3 with TRBJ1-5, with a tentative D call TRBD1 (6 bases). In germline, CDR1 is ENHRY, CDR2 SYGVKD. This CDR3 region has 13 residues. V was cut by 10 bases and J by 6 bases, with 16 bases left in between.

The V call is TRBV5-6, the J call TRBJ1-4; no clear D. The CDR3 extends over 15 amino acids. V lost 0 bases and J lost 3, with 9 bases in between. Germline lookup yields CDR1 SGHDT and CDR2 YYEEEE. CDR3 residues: CASSLGFLANEKLFF. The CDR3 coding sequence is TGTGCCAGCAGCTTGGGTTTTCTTGCTAATGAAAAACTGTTTTTT.

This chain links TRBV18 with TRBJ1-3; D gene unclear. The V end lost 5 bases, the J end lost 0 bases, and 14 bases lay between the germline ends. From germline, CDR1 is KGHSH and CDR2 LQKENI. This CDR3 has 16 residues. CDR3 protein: CASSEVQFSSGNTIYF. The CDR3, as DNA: TGTGCCAGCTCAGAAGTGCAGTTCTCCTCTGGAAACACCATATATTTT.

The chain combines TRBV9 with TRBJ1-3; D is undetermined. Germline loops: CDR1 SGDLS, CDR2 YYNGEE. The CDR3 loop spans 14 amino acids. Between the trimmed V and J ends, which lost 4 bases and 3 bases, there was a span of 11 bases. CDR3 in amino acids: CASSTQEVGNTIYF. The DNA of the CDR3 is TGTGCCAGCAGCACTCAGGAAGTTGGAAACACCATATATTTT.

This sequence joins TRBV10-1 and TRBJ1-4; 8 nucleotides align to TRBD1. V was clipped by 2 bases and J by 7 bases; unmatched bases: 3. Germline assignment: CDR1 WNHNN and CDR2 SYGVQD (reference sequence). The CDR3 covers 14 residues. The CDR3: CASSEDRGGEKLFF. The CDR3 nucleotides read TGCGCCAGCAGTGAGGACAGGGGCGGTGAAAAACTGTTTTTT.

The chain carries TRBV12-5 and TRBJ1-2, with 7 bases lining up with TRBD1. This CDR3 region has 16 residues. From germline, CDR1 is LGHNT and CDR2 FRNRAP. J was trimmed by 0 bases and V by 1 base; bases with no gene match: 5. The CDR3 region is CASGLEGALANYGYTF. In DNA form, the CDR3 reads TGTGCTAGTGGTTTGGAGGGGGCGCTAGCTAACTATGGCTACACCTTC.

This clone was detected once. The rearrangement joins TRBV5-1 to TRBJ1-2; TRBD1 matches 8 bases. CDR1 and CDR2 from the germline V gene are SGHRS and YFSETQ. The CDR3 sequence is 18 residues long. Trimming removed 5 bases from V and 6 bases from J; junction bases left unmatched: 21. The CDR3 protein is CASRSLGGQGAVVDGYTF. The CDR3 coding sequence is TGCGCCAGCAGGTCGCTTGGAGGTCAGGGGGCGGTAGTGGATGGCTACACCTTC.

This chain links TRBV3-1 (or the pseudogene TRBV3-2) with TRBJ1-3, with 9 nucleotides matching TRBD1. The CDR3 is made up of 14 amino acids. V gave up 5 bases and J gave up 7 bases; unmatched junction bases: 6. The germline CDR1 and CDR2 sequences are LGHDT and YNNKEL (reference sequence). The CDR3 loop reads CASSSGQGRNTIYF. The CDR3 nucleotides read TGTGCCAGCAGCTCGGGACAGGGTAGGAACACCATATATTTT.